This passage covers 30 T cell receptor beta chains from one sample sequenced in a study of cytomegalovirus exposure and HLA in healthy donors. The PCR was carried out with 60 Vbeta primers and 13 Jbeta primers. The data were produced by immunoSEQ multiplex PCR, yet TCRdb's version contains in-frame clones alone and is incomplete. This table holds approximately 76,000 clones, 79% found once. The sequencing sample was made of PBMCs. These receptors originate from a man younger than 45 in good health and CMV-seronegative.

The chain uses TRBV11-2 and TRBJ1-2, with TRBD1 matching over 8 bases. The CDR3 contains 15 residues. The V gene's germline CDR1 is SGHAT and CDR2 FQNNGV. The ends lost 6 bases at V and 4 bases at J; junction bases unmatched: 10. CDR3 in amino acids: CASRLKGGQGYGYTF. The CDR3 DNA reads TGTGCCAGCAGGTTAAAAGGAGGACAGGGCTATGGCTACACCTTC.

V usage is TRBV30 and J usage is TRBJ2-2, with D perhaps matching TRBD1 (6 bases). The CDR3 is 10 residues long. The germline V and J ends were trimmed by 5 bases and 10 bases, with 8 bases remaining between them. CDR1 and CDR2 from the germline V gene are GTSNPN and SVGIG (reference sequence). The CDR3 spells CAWGGEELFF. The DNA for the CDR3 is TGTGCCTGGGGGGGCGAGGAGCTGTTTTTT.

CDR3 protein: CAWTRLQGEVEAVPWRTQYF. The CDR3 DNA follows: TGTGCCTGGACACGTCTCCAGGGGGAGGTCGAAGCGGTCCCTTGGCGAACGCAGTATTTT. The chain couples TRBV30 to TRBJ2-3; weak D call: TRBD1 (7 bases). The V gene's germline CDR1 is GTSNPN and CDR2 SVGIG (reference sequence). The V end lost 4 bases, the J end lost 9 bases, and 38 bases lay between the germline ends. The CDR3 has 20 amino acids. Looking up the rest from reference TRBV30 and TRBJ2-3 gives the full variable domain: SQTIHQWPATLVQPVGSPLSLECTVEGTSNPNLYWYRQAAGRGLQLLFYSVGIGQISSEVPQNLSASRPQDRQFILSSKKLLLSDSGFYLCAWTRLQGEVEAVPWRTQYFGPGTRLTVL.

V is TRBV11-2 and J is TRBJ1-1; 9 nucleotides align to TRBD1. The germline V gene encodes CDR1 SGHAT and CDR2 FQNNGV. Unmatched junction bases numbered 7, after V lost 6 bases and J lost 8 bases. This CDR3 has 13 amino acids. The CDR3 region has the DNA TGTGCCAGCAGACAAGACAGGGGGGCGGAAGCTTTCTTT. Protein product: CASRQDRGAEAFF. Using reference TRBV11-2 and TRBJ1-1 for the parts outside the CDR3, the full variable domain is EAGVAQSPRYKIIEKRQSVAFWCNPISGHATLYWYQQILGQGPKLLIQFQNNGVVDDSQLPKDRFSAERLKGVDSTLKIQPAKLEDSAVYLCASRQDRGAEAFFGQGTRLTVV.

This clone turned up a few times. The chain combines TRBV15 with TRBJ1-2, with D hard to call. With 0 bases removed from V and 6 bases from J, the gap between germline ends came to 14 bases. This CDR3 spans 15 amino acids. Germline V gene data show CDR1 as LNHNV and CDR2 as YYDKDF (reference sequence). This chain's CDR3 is CATSRELGLIDGYTF. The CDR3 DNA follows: TGTGCCACCAGCAGAGAATTAGGACTCATAGATGGCTACACCTTC.

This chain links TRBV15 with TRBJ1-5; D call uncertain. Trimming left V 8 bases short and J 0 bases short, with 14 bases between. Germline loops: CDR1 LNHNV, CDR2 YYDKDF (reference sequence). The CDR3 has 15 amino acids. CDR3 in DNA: TGTGCCACCGGGCAGGAAAGATATAGCAATCAGCCCCAGCATTTT. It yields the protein CATGQERYSNQPQHF.

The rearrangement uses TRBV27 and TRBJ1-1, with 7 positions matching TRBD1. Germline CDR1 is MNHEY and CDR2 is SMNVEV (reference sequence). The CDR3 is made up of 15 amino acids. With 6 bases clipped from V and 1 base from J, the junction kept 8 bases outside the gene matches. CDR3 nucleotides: TGTGCCAGCAGGACGAGACAGGGTTGGAACACTGAAGCTTTCTTT. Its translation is CASRTRQGWNTEAFF.

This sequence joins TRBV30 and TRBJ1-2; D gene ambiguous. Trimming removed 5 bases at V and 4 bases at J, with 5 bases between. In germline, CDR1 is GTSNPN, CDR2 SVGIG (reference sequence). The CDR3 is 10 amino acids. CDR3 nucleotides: TGTGCCTGGGGAGGCTATGGCTACACCTTC. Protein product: CAWGGYGYTF.

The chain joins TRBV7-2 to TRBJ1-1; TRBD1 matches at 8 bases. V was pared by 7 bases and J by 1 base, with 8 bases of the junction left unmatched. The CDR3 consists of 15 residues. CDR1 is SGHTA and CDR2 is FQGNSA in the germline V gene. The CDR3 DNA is TGTGCCAGCAACATAGTCAGGGGGCGGAACACTGAAGCTTTCTTT. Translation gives CASNIVRGRNTEAFF. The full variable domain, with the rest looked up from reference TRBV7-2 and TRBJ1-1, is GAGVSQSPSNKVTEKGKDVELRCDPISGHTALYWYRQSLGQGLEFLIYFQGNSAPDKSGLPSDRFSAERTGGSVSTLTIQRTQQEDSAVYLCASNIVRGRNTEAFFGQGTRLTVV.

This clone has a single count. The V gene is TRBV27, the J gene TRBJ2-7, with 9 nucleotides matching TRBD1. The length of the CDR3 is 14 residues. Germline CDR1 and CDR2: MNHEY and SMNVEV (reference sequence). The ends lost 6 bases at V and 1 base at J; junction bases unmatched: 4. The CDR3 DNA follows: TGTGCCAGCAGGAGGACAGGGGCGTCCTACGAGCAGTACTTC. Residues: CASRRTGASYEQYF.

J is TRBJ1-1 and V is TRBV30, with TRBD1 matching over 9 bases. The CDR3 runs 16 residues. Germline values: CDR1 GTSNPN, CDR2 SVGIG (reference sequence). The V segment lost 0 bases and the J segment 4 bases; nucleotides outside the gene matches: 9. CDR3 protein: CAWSVLPGQGITEAFF. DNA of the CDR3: TGTGCCTGGAGTGTACTACCGGGACAGGGCATCACTGAAGCTTTCTTT.

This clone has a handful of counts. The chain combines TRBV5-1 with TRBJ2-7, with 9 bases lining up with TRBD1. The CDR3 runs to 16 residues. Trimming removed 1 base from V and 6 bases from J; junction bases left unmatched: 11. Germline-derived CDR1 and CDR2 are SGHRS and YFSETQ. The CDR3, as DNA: TGCGCCAGCAGCTTGTCTCCCCGGACAGGGGAGGTCGAGCAGTACTTC. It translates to CASSLSPRTGEVEQYF.

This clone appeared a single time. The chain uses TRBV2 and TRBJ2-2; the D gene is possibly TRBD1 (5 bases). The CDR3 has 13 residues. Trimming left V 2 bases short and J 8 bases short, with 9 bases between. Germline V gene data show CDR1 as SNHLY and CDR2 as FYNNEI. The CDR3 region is CASSEQGRGELFF. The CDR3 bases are TGTGCCAGCAGTGAACAGGGTCGAGGGGAGCTGTTTTTT.

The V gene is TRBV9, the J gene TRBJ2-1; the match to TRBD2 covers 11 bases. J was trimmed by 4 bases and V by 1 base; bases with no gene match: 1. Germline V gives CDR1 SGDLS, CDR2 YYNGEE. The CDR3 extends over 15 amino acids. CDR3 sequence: CASSVSSGGYNEQFF. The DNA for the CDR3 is TGTGCCAGCAGCGTATCTAGCGGGGGGTACAATGAGCAGTTCTTC.

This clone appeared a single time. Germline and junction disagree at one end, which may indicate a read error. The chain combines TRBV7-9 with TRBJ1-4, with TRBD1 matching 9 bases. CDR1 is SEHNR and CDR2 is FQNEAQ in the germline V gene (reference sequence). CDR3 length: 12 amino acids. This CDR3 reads CSSSSGQGKLFF. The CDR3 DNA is TGTTCCAGCAGCTCGGGACAGGGAAAACTGTTTTTT.

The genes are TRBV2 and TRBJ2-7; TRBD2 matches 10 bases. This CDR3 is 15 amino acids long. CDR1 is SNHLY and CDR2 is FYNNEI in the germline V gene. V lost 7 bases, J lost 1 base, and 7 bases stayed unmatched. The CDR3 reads CASNRGLAESYEQYF. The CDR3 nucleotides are TGTGCCAGCAACCGAGGACTAGCGGAGTCCTACGAGCAGTACTTC.

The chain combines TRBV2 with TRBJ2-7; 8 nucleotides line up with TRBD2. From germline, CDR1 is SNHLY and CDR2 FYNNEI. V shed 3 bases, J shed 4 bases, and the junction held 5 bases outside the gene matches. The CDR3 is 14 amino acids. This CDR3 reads CASSDVAGGYEQYF. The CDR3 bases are TGTGCCAGCAGTGATGTGGCGGGGGGTTACGAGCAGTACTTC.

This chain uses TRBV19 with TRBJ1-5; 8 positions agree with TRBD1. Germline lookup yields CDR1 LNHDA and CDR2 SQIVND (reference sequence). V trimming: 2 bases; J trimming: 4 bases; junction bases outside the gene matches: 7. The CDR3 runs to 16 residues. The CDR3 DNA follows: TGTGCCAGTAGTATATCCAGGGGGCGTGAGAATCAGCCCCAGCATTTT. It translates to CASSISRGRENQPQHF. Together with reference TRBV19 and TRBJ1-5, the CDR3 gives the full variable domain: DGGITQSPKYLFRKEGQNVTLSCEQNLNHDAMYWYRQDPGQGLRLIYYSQIVNDFQKGDIAEGYSVSREKKESFPLTVTSAQKNPTAFYLCASSISRGRENQPQHFGDGTRLSIL.

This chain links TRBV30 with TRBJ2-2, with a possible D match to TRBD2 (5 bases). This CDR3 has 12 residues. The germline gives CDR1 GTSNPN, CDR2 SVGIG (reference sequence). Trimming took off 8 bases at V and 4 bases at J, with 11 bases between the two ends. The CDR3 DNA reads TGTGCCCGCGAAGAGGGCACCGGGGAGCTGTTTTTT. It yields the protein CAREEGTGELFF.

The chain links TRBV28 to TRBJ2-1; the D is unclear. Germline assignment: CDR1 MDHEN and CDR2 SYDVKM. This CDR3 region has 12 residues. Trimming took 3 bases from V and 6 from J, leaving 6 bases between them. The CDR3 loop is CASSFPGNEQFF. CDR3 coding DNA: TGTGCCAGCAGTTTCCCCGGCAATGAGCAGTTCTTC.

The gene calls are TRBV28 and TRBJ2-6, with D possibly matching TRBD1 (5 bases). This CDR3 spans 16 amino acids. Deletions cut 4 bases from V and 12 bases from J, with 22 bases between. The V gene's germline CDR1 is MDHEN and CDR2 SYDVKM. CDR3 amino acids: CASSSHQGSPERVLTF. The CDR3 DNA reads TGTGCCAGCAGTTCCCATCAGGGTTCCCCTGAACGCGTCCTGACTTTC.

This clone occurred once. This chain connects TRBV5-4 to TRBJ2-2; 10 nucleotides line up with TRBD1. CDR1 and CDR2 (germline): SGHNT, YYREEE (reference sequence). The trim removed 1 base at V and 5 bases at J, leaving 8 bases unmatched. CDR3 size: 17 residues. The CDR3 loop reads CASSLWAGTGVTGELFF. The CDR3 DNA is TGTGCCAGCAGCTTGTGGGCCGGGACAGGGGTGACCGGGGAGCTGTTTTTT.

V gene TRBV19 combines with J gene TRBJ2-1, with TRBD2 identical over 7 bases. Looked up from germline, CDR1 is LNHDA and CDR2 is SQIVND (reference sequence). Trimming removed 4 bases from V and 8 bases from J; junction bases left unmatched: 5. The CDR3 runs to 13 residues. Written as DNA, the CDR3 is TGTGCCAGTAGTAGGCGGACTAGGGATGAGCAGTTCTTC. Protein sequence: CASSRRTRDEQFF.

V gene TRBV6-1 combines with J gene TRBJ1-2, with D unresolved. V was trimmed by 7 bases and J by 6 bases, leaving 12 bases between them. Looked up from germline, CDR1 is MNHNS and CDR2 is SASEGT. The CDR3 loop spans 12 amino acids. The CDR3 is CASKIPDNGYTF. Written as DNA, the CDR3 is TGTGCCAGCAAAATTCCCGACAATGGCTACACCTTC.

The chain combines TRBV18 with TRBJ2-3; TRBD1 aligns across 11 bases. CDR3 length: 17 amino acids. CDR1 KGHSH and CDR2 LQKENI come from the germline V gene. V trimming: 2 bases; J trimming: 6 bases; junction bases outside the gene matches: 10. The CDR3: CASSPRTRDRGDDTQYF. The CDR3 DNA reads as TGTGCCAGCTCACCAAGGACCCGGGACAGGGGGGACGATACGCAGTATTTT.

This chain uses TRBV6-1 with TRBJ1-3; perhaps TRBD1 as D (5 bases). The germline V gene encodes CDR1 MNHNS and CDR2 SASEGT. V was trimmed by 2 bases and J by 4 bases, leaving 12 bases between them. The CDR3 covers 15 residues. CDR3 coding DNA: TGTGCCAGCAGTGAAATTGGGACTTTAGGAAACACCATATATTTT. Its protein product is CASSEIGTLGNTIYF.

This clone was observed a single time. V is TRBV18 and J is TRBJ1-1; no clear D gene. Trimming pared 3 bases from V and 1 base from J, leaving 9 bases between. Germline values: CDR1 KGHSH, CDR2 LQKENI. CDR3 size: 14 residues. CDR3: CASSPTTENTEAFF. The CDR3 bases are TGTGCCAGCTCACCCACCACAGAGAACACTGAAGCTTTCTTT.

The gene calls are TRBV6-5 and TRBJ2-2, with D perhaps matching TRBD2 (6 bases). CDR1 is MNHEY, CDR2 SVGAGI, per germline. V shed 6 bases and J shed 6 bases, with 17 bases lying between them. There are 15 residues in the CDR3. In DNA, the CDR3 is TGTGCCAGCAGCCAGACACCGGGGGTTCCCGGGGAGCTGTTTTTT. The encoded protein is CASSQTPGVPGELFF.

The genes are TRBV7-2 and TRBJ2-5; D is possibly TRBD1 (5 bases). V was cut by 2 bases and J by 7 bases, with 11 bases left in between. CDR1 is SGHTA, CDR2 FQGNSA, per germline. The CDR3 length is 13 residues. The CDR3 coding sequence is TGTGCCAGCAGCTTATATGGGGCCGGGACCCAGTACTTC. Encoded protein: CASSLYGAGTQYF. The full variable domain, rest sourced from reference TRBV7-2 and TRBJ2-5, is GAGVSQSPSNKVTEKGKDVELRCDPISGHTALYWYRQSLGQGLEFLIYFQGNSAPDKSGLPSDRFSAERTGGSVSTLTIQRTQQEDSAVYLCASSLYGAGTQYFGPGTRLLVL.

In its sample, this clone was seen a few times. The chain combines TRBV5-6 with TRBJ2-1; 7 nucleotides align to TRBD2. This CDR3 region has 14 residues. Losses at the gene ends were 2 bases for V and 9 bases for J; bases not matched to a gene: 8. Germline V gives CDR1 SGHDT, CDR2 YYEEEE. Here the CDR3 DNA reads TGTGCCAGCAGCTTAGGACTAGGAATGGGTGAGCAGTTCTTC. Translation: CASSLGLGMGEQFF.